The source of this T cell receptor (beta chain) is a study of T cell changes during pregnancy in multiple sclerosis. Assay: immunoSEQ multiplex PCR; the TCRdb copy retains only in-frame clones and omits some. The sample lists around 31,000 clones, roughly nine tenths seen once, with 0.6% to 0.9% in the top ten. The CDR3 loop spans 14 amino acids. Trimming took 3 bases from V and 7 from J; bases not matched to a gene: 9. Per the germline V gene, CDR1 is SQVTM and CDR2 is ANQGSEA. This chain joins TRBV29-1 and TRBJ1-2; 9 bases align to TRBD1. Sample: CD4+ T cells from peripheral blood mononuclear cells, taken in the first trimester of pregnancy. The TCR was taken from a female donor with multiple sclerosis, enrolled in a pregnancy study. The DNA of the CDR3 is TGCAGCGTTGATAGGGACAGGGATACGGGTGGCTACACCTTC. This sequence encodes CSVDRDRDTGGYTF.